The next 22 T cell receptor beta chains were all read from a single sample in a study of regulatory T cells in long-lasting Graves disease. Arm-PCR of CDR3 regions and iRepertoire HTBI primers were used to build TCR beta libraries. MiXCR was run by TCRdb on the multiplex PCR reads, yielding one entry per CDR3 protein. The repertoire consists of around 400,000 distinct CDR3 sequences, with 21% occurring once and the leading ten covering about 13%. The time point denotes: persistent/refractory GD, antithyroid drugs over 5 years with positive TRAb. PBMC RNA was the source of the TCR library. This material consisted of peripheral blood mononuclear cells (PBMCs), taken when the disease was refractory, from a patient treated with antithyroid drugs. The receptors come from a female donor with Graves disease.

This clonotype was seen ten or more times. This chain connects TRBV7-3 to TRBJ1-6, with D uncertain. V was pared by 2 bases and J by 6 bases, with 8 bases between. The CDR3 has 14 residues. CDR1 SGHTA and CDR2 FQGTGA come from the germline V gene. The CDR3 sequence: CASSLGSANSPLHF. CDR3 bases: TGTGCCAGCAGCTTAGGCTCGGCTAATTCACCCCTCCACTTT.

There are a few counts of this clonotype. The CDR3 DNA follows: TGTGCCAGCAGCTCACCAGGGGGAGGCTATGGCTACACCTTC. Its translation is CASSSPGGGYGYTF. This chain uses TRBV7-9 with TRBJ1-2, with 7 bases identical to TRBD1. Germline-derived CDR1 and CDR2 are SEHNR and FQNEAQ (reference sequence). V gave up 4 bases and J gave up 4 bases; unmatched junction bases: 6. The CDR3 sequence is 14 residues long.

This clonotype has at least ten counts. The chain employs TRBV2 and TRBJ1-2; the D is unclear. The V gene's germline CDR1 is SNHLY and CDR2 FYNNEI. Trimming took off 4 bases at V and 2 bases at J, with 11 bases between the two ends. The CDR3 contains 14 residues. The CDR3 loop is CASSAAPSNYGYTF. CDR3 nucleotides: TGTGCCAGCAGTGCGGCCCCGTCCAACTATGGCTACACCTTC.

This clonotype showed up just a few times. The CDR3: CASSFSGGDTQYF. CDR3 coding DNA: TGTGCCAGCAGTTTCTCAGGGGGTGATACGCAGTATTTT. J is TRBJ2-3 and V is TRBV12-3 or TRBV12-4, with 7 bases identical to TRBD1. After removal of 3 bases from V and 6 bases from J, the junction contained 3 bases not matched to a gene. The CDR3 spans 13 residues.

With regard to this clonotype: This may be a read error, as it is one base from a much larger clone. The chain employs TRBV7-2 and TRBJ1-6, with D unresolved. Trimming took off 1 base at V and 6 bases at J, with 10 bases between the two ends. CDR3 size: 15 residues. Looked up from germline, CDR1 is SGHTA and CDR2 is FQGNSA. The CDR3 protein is CASSLGGEPNSPLHF. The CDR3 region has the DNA TGTGCCAGCAGCTTAGGAGGAGAACCTAATTCACCCCTCCACTTT. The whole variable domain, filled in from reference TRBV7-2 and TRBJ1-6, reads GAGVSQSPSNKVTEKGKDVELRCDPISGHTALYWYRQSLGQGLEFLIYFQGNSAPDKSGLPSDRFSAERTGGSVSTLTIQRTQQEDSAVYLCASSLGGEPNSPLHFGNGTRLTVT.

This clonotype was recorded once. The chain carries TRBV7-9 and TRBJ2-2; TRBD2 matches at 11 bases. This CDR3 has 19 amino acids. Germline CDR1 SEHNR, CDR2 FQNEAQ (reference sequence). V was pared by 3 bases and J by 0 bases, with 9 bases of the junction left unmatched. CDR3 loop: CASSFPLLAGGANTGELFF. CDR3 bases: TGTGCCAGCAGCTTTCCCCTGCTAGCGGGAGGTGCGAACACCGGGGAGCTGTTTTTT.

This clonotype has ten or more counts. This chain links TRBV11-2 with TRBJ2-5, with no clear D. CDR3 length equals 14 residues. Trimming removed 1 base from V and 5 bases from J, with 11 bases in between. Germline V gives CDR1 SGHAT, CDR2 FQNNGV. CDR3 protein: CASSLAPVLETQYF. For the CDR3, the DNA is TGTGCCAGCAGCTTAGCCCCGGTCCTGGAGACCCAGTACTTC.

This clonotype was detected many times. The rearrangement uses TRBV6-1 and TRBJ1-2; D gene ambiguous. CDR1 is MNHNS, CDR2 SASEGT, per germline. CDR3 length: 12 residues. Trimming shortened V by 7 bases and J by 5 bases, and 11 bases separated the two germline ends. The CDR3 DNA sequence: TGTGCCAGCATTTCAAAGAGTTATGGCTACACCTTC. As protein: CASISKSYGYTF.

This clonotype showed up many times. The CDR3 spells CASSLKPMGSGDYGYTF. CDR3 DNA: TGTGCCAGCAGCTTAAAACCGATGGGCAGCGGAGACTATGGCTACACCTTC. This chain connects TRBV7-3 to TRBJ1-2, with D unresolved. This CDR3 comprises 17 residues. Germline lookup yields CDR1 SGHTA and CDR2 FQGTGA. V was cut by 1 base and J by 3 bases, with 18 bases left in between.

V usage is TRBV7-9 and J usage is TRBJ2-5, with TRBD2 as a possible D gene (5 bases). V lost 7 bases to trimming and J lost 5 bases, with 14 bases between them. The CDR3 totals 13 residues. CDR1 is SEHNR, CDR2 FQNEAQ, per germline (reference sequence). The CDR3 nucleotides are TGTGCCAGCAACCCCACGCCGGGGGAGACCCAGTACTTC. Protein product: CASNPTPGETQYF.

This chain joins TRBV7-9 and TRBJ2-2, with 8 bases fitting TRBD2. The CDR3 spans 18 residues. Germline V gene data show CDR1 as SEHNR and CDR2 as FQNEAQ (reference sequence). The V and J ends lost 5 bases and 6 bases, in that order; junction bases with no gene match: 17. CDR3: CASSPGPGEREKAGELFF. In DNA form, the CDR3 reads TGTGCCAGCAGCCCCGGGCCCGGCGAGCGGGAGAAGGCCGGGGAGCTGTTTTTT.

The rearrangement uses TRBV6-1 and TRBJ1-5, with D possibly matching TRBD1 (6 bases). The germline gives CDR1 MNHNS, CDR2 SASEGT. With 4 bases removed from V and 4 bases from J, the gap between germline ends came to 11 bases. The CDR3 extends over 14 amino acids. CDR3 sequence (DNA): TGTGCCAGCAGTGTCTGGACAGATAATCAGCCCCAGCATTTT. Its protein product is CASSVWTDNQPQHF.

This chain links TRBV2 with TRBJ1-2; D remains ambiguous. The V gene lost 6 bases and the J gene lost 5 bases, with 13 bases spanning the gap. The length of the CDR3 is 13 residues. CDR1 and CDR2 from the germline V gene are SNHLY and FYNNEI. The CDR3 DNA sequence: TGTGCCAGCAGCCCACGCGGGGAGTATGGCTACACCTTC. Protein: CASSPRGEYGYTF.

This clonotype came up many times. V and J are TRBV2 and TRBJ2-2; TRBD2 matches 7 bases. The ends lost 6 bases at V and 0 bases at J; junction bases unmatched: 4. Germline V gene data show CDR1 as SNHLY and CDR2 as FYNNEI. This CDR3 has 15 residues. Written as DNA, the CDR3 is TGTGCCAGCAGGGGGGGGACCGCGAACACCGGGGAGCTGTTTTTT. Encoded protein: CASRGGTANTGELFF. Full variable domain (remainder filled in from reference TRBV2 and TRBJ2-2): EPEVTQTPSHQVTQMGQEVILRCVPISNHLYFYWYRQILGQKVEFLVSFYNNEISEKSEIFDDQFSVERPDGSNFTLKIRSTKLEDSAMYFCASRGGTANTGELFFGEGSRLTVL.

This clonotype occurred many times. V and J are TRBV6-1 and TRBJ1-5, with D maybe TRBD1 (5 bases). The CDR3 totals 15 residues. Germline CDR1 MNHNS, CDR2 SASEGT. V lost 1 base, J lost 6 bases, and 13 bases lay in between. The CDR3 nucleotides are TGTGCCAGCAGTGAAGGTGGGGCTGATAGTCAGCCCCAGCATTTT. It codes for CASSEGGADSQPQHF.

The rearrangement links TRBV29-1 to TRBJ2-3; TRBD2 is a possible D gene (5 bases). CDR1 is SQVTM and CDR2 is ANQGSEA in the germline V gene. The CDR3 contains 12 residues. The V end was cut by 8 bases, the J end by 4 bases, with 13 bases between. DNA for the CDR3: TGCAGCCCTCGGGGTCCGTCAGATACGCAGTATTTT. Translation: CSPRGPSDTQYF.

CDR3 sequence (DNA): TGCGCCAGCAGCTTGACTAGCGGGATGAACACCGGGGAGCTGTTTTTT. Its protein product is CASSLTSGMNTGELFF. The chain has TRBV5-1 and TRBJ2-2; 10 positions match TRBD2. The CDR3 length is 16 residues. The germline V gene encodes CDR1 SGHRS and CDR2 YFSETQ. V was pared by 1 base and J by 1 base, with 1 base of the junction left unmatched.

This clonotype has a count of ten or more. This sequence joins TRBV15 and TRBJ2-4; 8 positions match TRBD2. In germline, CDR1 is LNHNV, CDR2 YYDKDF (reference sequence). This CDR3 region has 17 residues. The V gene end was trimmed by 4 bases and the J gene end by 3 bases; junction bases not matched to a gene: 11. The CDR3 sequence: CATSTTREGSFKNIQYF. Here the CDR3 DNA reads TGTGCCACCAGCACCACTCGGGAGGGATCCTTCAAAAACATTCAGTACTTC.

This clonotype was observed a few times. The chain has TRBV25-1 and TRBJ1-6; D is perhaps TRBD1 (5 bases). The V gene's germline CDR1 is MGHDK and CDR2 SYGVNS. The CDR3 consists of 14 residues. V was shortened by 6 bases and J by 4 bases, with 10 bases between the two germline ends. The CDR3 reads CASRQGRYNSPLHF. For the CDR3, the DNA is TGTGCCAGCAGGCAGGGACGATATAATTCACCCCTCCACTTT.

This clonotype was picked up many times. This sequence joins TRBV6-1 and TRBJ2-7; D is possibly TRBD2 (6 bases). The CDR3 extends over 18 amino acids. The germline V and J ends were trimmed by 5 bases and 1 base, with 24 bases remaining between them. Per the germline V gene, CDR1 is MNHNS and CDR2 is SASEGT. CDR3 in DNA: TGTGCCAGCAGTAGGCAACCTAAGGGGACGGGGGATTCCTACGAGCAGTACTTC. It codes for CASSRQPKGTGDSYEQYF.

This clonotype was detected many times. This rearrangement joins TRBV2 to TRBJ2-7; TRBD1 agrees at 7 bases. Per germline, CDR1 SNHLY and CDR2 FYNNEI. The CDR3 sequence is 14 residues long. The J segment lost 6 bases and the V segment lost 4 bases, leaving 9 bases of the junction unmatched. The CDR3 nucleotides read TGTGCCAGCAGTGTGGACAGGTCGGCCCGCGAGCAGTACTTC. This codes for CASSVDRSAREQYF.

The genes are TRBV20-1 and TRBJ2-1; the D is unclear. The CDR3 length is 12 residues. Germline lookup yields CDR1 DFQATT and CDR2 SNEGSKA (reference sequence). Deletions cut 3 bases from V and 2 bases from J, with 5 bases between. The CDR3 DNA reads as TGCAGTGCTAGCGCACCCTACAATGAGCAGTTCTTC. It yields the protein CSASAPYNEQFF.